The source of this T cell receptor (beta chain) is a study of blood T cell repertoires in COVID-19. The data were produced by immunoSEQ multiplex PCR, yet TCRdb's version contains in-frame clones alone and is incomplete. The sample has 80,000 or so clones, 80% to 90% seen once. Followed longitudinally, the Seattle patients had been enrolled during active infection. The count of this clone is one. The sample taken for sequencing was peripheral blood. This receptor was obtained from a man between 60 and 70 years old with COVID-19, enrolled during active disease.

The CDR3 bases are TGTGCCAGCAGCCTATGGCCTGGGGCCGCAAATTCACCCCTCCACTTT. Translating it yields CASSLWPGAANSPLHF. The rearrangement links TRBV11-2 to TRBJ1-6, with a possible D match to TRBD1 (5 bases). Germline CDR1 SGHAT, CDR2 FQNNGV. There are 16 residues in the CDR3. Deletions cut 5 bases from V and 7 bases from J, with 18 bases between. Supplemented by reference TRBV11-2 and TRBJ1-6, the full variable domain reads EAGVAQSPRYKIIEKRQSVAFWCNPISGHATLYWYQQILGQGPKLLIQFQNNGVVDDSQLPKDRFSAERLKGVDSTLKIQPAKLEDSAVYLCASSLWPGAANSPLHFGNGTRLTVT.